These 10 T cell receptor beta chains were sequenced from one sample in a study of radiotherapy plus CTLA-4 blockade in lung cancer. The table came from immunoSEQ multiplex PCR; TCRdb's copy has only in-frame clones and leaves some out. The sample lists about 97,000 clones, under 85% seen once, with roughly 2.8% in the top ten. The material was peripheral blood, obtained from a patient treated with radiotherapy plus ipilimumab. The receptors come from a human donor with non-small cell lung cancer who had a partial response to radiotherapy plus ipilimumab. Some clones in this sample may be carry-over from other donors' samples.

The CDR3 sequence: CASSQGELFGTGYTF. CDR3 DNA: TGTGCCAGTAGTCAGGGGGAGCTTTTCGGGACTGGCTACACCTTC. The gene calls are TRBV19 and TRBJ1-2, with TRBD1 identical over 7 bases. The trim removed 5 bases at V and 7 bases at J, leaving 13 bases unmatched. This CDR3 has 15 residues. Germline CDR1 reads LNHDA; CDR2 reads SQIVND (reference sequence). Drawing the rest from reference TRBV19 and TRBJ1-2, the complete variable domain is DGGITQSPKYLFRKEGQNVTLSCEQNLNHDAMYWYRQDPGQGLRLIYYSQIVNDFQKGDIAEGYSVSREKKESFPLTVTSAQKNPTAFYLCASSQGELFGTGYTFGSGTRLTVV.

The CDR3 reads CASSLGQANTEAFF. The CDR3 DNA is TGTGCCAGCAGCTTGGGACAGGCGAACACTGAAGCTTTCTTT. The chain couples TRBV11-2 to TRBJ1-1; 8 bases are a match to TRBD1. This CDR3 region has 14 residues. Germline V gene sequence: CDR1 SGHAT, CDR2 FQNNGV. V lost 3 bases, J lost 1 base, and 1 base stayed unmatched.

The genes are TRBV7-6 and TRBJ2-5; tentatively, D is TRBD2 (5 bases). The V end lost 5 bases, the J end lost 1 base, and 14 bases lay between the germline ends. The length of the CDR3 is 15 residues. CDR1 is SGHVS and CDR2 is FNYEAQ in the germline V gene. The CDR3 spells CASSPTTGSQETQYF. The CDR3 DNA sequence: TGTGCCAGCAGCCCGACGACGGGGAGCCAAGAGACCCAGTACTTC.

The V and J genes are TRBV29-1 and TRBJ1-2, with 10 bases that match TRBD1. This CDR3 region has 15 residues. The V and J ends lost 7 bases and 0 bases, in that order; junction bases with no gene match: 8. Per germline, CDR1 SQVTM and CDR2 ANQGSEA. As DNA, the CDR3 is TGCAGCGCCATGGACAGGGGGAAAGCTAACTATGGCTACACCTTC. This codes for CSAMDRGKANYGYTF.

This chain links TRBV7-3 with TRBJ1-2; D uncertain. The CDR3 consists of 14 residues. From germline, CDR1 is SGHTA and CDR2 FQGTGA. V gave up 2 bases and J gave up 2 bases, with 9 bases separating them. CDR3 DNA sequence: TGTGCCAGCAGCTTAGAGCTCGAAAACTATGGCTACACCTTC. Its translation is CASSLELENYGYTF. Full variable domain (outside the CDR3, taken from reference TRBV7-3 and TRBJ1-2): GAGVSQTPSNKVTEKGKYVELRCDPISGHTALYWYRQSLGQGPEFLIYFQGTGAADDSGLPNDRFFAVRPEGSVSTLKIQRTERGDSAVYLCASSLELENYGYTFGSGTRLTVV.

The CDR3 bases are TGTGCCAGCAGTTTTACATCCTACAATGAGCAGTTCTTC. Translated: CASSFTSYNEQFF. The chain couples TRBV27 to TRBJ2-1; D not resolved. The CDR3 runs to 13 residues. Between the trimmed V and J ends, which lost 3 bases and 1 base, there was a span of 4 bases. CDR1 and CDR2 (germline): MNHEY, SMNVEV (reference sequence).

This clone was picked up a small number of times. The rearrangement uses TRBV7-3 and TRBJ1-6, with D possibly being TRBD1 (5 bases). Germline V gene data show CDR1 as SGHTA and CDR2 as FQGTGA. The CDR3 length is 14 residues. V dropped 4 bases and J dropped 5 bases, with 9 bases sitting between them. The CDR3 DNA reads as TGTGCCAGCAGCTGGGGGACTAATAATTCACCCCTCCACTTT. Translation gives CASSWGTNNSPLHF. The full variable domain, in which reference TRBV7-3 and TRBJ1-6 provide the parts outside the CDR3, is GAGVSQTPSNKVTEKGKYVELRCDPISGHTALYWYRQSLGQGPEFLIYFQGTGAADDSGLPNDRFFAVRPEGSVSTLKIQRTERGDSAVYLCASSWGTNNSPLHFGNGTRLTVT.

Only a few counts were recorded for this clone. The rearrangement joins TRBV4-2 to TRBJ1-3; the D gene is possibly TRBD1 (5 bases). The V end lost 5 bases, the J end lost 0 bases, and 14 bases lay between the germline ends. The germline V gene has CDR1 LGHNA and CDR2 YNFKEQ. This CDR3 region has 16 residues. In DNA, the CDR3 is TGTGCCAGCAGCTTGGCAAATACAGGCTCTGGAAACACCATATATTTT. Its protein is CASSLANTGSGNTIYF.

The V call is TRBV2, the J call TRBJ1-2; D gene uncertain. Germline CDR1 reads SNHLY; CDR2 reads FYNNEI. The V end lost 3 bases, the J end lost 0 bases, and 11 bases lay between the germline ends. The CDR3 runs 15 residues. CDR3 sequence: CASSEDGVSNYGYTF. Here the CDR3 DNA reads TGTGCCAGCAGTGAGGACGGGGTATCTAACTATGGCTACACCTTC.

This sequence joins TRBV7-6 and TRBJ2-1, with 10 positions matching TRBD2. The CDR3 totals 17 residues. CDR1 SGHVS and CDR2 FNYEAQ come from the germline V gene. The V gene end was trimmed by 1 base and the J gene end by 9 bases; junction bases not matched to a gene: 12. CDR3 DNA sequence: TGTGCCAGCAGCTTAGTCGTAGCGGGGGGTGACTTGGGTGAGCAGTTCTTC. Its translation is CASSLVVAGGDLGEQFF.